The 17 T cell receptor beta chains below were found in one sample sequenced in a study of blood T cell repertoires in COVID-19. Assay used: immunoSEQ multiplex PCR; TCRdb lists only in-frame clones, some missing. The table shows some 300,000 clones, with 70% to 90% occurring only once. The source material was PBMCs or T cells enriched from blood (not recorded which). Receptor source: a woman in her 40s who had recovered from COVID-19.

CDR3 sequence: CASSAGGPQETQYF. The CDR3 DNA follows: TGTGCCAGCAGTGCGGGGGGACCCCAAGAGACCCAGTACTTC. V usage is TRBV25-1 and J usage is TRBJ2-5, with TRBD2 matching 7 bases. From germline, CDR1 is MGHDK and CDR2 SYGVNS. The CDR3 spans 14 residues. V was clipped by 4 bases and J by 1 base; unmatched bases: 3.

In DNA, the CDR3 is TGTGCCAGCAGTTACGGCGGGGGGGCTAGTCAAGAGACCCAGTACTTC. Translated, it gives CASSYGGGASQETQYF. The chain combines TRBV6-6 with TRBJ2-5, with 9 bases aligning to TRBD2. V shed 2 bases, J shed 2 bases, and the junction held 6 bases outside the gene matches. The CDR3 extends over 16 amino acids. Germline V lookup: CDR1 MNHNY, CDR2 SVGAGI (reference sequence).

This chain connects TRBV7-2 to TRBJ2-7; TRBD2 matches at 11 bases. This CDR3 is built from 17 residues. The V gene's germline CDR1 is SGHTA and CDR2 FQGNSA. Losses at the gene ends were 1 base for V and 1 base for J; bases not matched to a gene: 6. The CDR3 DNA follows: TGTGCCAGCAGCTTAGGTCTAGCGGGGGGAAATTCCTACGAGCAGTACTTC. Translated, it gives CASSLGLAGGNSYEQYF.

Worth noting for this clone: The sample holds other DNA sequences that translate to the same CDR3. V is TRBV7-2 and J is TRBJ2-1, with 8 bases matching TRBD2. The CDR3 spans 14 residues. In germline, CDR1 is SGHTA, CDR2 FQGNSA. Losses at the gene ends were 5 bases for V and 4 bases for J; bases not matched to a gene: 4. CDR3 DNA: TGTGCCAGCAGCCTCGGGGGGGGTTACAATGAGCAGTTCTTC. Translation: CASSLGGGYNEQFF.

The rearrangement uses TRBV27 and TRBJ2-5; 13 nucleotides align to TRBD2. Germline loops: CDR1 MNHEY, CDR2 SMNVEV (reference sequence). The ends lost 4 bases at V and 5 bases at J; junction bases unmatched: 4. This CDR3 spans 15 amino acids. In nucleotides, the CDR3 is TGTGCCAGCAGTTCAAGGACTAGCGGGGGTGAGACCCAGTACTTC. Translation: CASSSRTSGGETQYF.

This chain uses TRBV19 with TRBJ1-5; D possibly corresponds to TRBD1 (6 bases). This CDR3 contains 14 residues. Trimming removed 6 bases at V and 1 base at J, with 10 bases between. CDR1 LNHDA and CDR2 SQIVND come from the germline V gene (reference sequence). CDR3 DNA: TGTGCCAGTAGCCGGACAGTCAGCAATCAGCCCCAGCATTTT. Translated, it gives CASSRTVSNQPQHF.

This rearrangement joins TRBV4-1 to TRBJ2-7; the match to TRBD1 covers 8 bases. V lost 0 bases, J lost 0 bases, and 1 base stayed unmatched. This CDR3 contains 15 residues. In germline, CDR1 is MGHRA, CDR2 YSYEKL. DNA for the CDR3: TGCGCCAGCAGCCAAGATGGGACAGGCTCCTACGAGCAGTACTTC. Translated: CASSQDGTGSYEQYF.

The chain recombines TRBV2 with TRBJ1-4; D is perhaps TRBD1 (5 bases). Trimming removed 5 bases from V and 4 bases from J, with 14 bases in between. The CDR3 has 15 residues. Germline V gives CDR1 SNHLY, CDR2 FYNNEI. CDR3 in DNA: TGTGCCAGCAGTCATTCGGGGGGGAGTAATGAAAAACTGTTTTTT. Translated, it gives CASSHSGGSNEKLFF.

The chain employs TRBV21-1 and TRBJ1-1; the table's D call, TRBD1, has no DNA check behind it. TRBV21-1 is termed a pseudogene. The CDR3 sequence is 17 residues long. CDR3 amino acids: CASSSRFQGADNTEAFF. DNA for the CDR3: TGTGCCAGCAGCTCCCGCTTTCAGGGGGCTGATAACACTGAAGCTTTCTTT.

The J gene is TRBJ2-5, the V gene TRBV5-6; a weak D match, TRBD2 (6 bases). The CDR3 contains 16 residues. V was trimmed by 4 bases and J by 1 base, leaving 17 bases between them. The V gene's germline CDR1 is SGHDT and CDR2 YYEEEE. This CDR3 is CASSPNRGTAQETQYF. The CDR3 DNA reads as TGTGCCAGCAGCCCAAATCGTGGGACTGCCCAAGAGACCCAGTACTTC.

The J gene is TRBJ1-2, the V gene TRBV7-9, with 7 nucleotides matching TRBD1. The CDR3 consists of 12 residues. Per the germline V gene, CDR1 is SEHNR and CDR2 is FQNEAQ (reference sequence). With 5 bases clipped from V and 7 bases from J, the junction kept 4 bases outside the gene matches. CDR3 amino acids: CASSNRGLGYTF. DNA of the CDR3: TGTGCCAGCAGCAACAGGGGTCTTGGCTACACCTTC. Full variable domain (outside the CDR3, taken from reference TRBV7-9 and TRBJ1-2): DTGVSQNPRHKITKRGQNVTFRCDPISEHNRLYWYRQTLGQGPEFLTYFQNEAQLEKSRLLSDRFSAERPKGSFSTLEIQRTEQGDSAMYLCASSNRGLGYTFGSGTRLTVV.

V and J are TRBV27 and TRBJ1-3; 9 bases are a match to TRBD1. The CDR3 is 21 residues long. In germline, CDR1 is MNHEY, CDR2 SMNVEV (reference sequence). J was trimmed by 0 bases and V by 6 bases; bases with no gene match: 21. CDR3 DNA sequence: TGTGCCAGCAGCCCGCGTTCTACATTAACAGGGGGCCCCAGCTCTGGAAACACCATATATTTT. Amino acids: CASSPRSTLTGGPSSGNTIYF.

This sequence joins TRBV28 and TRBJ2-7, with D unresolved. The V gene lost 7 bases and the J gene lost 3 bases, with 10 bases spanning the gap. This CDR3 is 12 amino acids long. The germline gives CDR1 MDHEN, CDR2 SYDVKM. The CDR3 nucleotides read TGTGCCAGCAAGGCAGGCCTCTACGAGCAGTACTTC. Its protein is CASKAGLYEQYF.

V and J are TRBV15 and TRBJ1-5; 9 positions agree with TRBD1. The CDR3 totals 13 residues. Looked up from germline, CDR1 is LNHNV and CDR2 is YYDKDF (reference sequence). Trimming took 5 bases from V and 7 from J; bases not matched to a gene: 3. The CDR3 loop reads CATSWDRDQPQHF. The CDR3 nucleotides read TGTGCCACCAGCTGGGACAGGGACCAGCCCCAGCATTTT.

This chain joins TRBV3-1 (or the pseudogene TRBV3-2) and TRBJ2-5; 9 bases are shared with TRBD1. The germline V gene encodes CDR1 LGHDT and CDR2 YNNKEL (reference sequence). The J segment lost 5 bases and the V segment lost 1 base, leaving 8 bases of the junction unmatched. The CDR3 is 16 residues long. This CDR3 is CASSQGGQGPGETQYF. CDR3 coding DNA: TGTGCCAGCAGCCAAGGGGGACAGGGTCCAGGGGAGACCCAGTACTTC.

The V and J genes are TRBV24-1 and TRBJ2-7; D possibly corresponds to TRBD2 (6 bases). The germline V and J ends were trimmed by 10 bases and 4 bases, with 19 bases remaining between them. This CDR3 contains 14 residues. Per germline, CDR1 KGHDR and CDR2 SFDVKD. CDR3 sequence reads: CATLQTRLGYEQYF. CDR3 bases: TGTGCCACTCTCCAGACTAGGTTGGGGTACGAGCAGTACTTC.

The gene calls are TRBV28 and TRBJ1-1, with TRBD1 as a possible D gene (5 bases). CDR1 and CDR2 (germline): MDHEN, SYDVKM. Trimming removed 6 bases at V and 0 bases at J, with 11 bases between. CDR3 length: 14 amino acids. Here the CDR3 reads CASRDRALNTEAFF. The CDR3, as DNA: TGTGCCAGCAGAGACAGAGCCCTGAACACTGAAGCTTTCTTT. Full variable domain (rest looked up from reference TRBV28 and TRBJ1-1): DVKVTQSSRYLVKRTGEKVFLECVQDMDHENMFWYRQDPGLGLRLIYFSYDVKMKEKGDIPEGYSVSREKKERFSLILESASTNQTSMYLCASRDRALNTEAFFGQGTRLTVV.